This paragraph covers one T cell receptor (beta chain) sequence. In the original processing: From reference gene primer amplification, estimates of nucleated cell counts were derived. Some clones are missing from TCRdb's copy, which holds only in-frame ones; the method was immunoSEQ multiplex PCR. The V and J calls and clone size come from that table; D and trimming were worked out from the DNA. The repertoire holds tens of thousands of clones, with less than 90% as singletons. The data were taken from a study of blood T cell repertoires in COVID-19. The wider study: Spain, Italy and the United States supplied samples that represented acute and convalescent COVID-19. The analysed material was cDNA or gDNA that came from T cells, B-cell-depleted T cells, or PBMCs.

The CDR3 is made up of 14 amino acids. Between the trimmed V and J ends, which lost 4 bases and 6 bases, there was a span of 15 bases. Germline V gene sequence: CDR1 SEHNR, CDR2 FQNEAQ (reference sequence). The V and J genes are TRBV7-9 and TRBJ1-1; TRBD1 might be the D (6 bases). Sequenced material: peripheral blood. The receptor's source is a human donor in a cohort sampled during active COVID-19. The CDR3 nucleotides are TGTGCCAGCAGCTCCTACGGGACAATCTCTGAAGCTTTCTTT. Translated: CASSSYGTISEAFF.